One sample yielded the 14 T cell receptor beta chains listed below, sequenced in a study of early T cells in non-severe SARS-CoV-2 infection. TCRdb processed the 5' RACE reads anew with MiXCR; each CDR3 protein has one entry. Of fewer than 95,000 distinct CDR3 sequences in the sample, around 16% were seen once. The material was whole blood, obtained at baseline. Source of these receptors: an adult who was a healthcare worker with PCR-confirmed SARS-CoV-2 infection or an uninfected control (not recorded which).

This clonotype was observed a few times. The rearrangement joins TRBV6-2 or TRBV6-3 to TRBJ1-2; D not resolved. Trimming took off 4 bases at V and 5 bases at J, with 8 bases between the two ends. Germline CDR1 MNHEY, CDR2 SVGEGT. The CDR3 runs 12 residues. Written as DNA, the CDR3 is TGTGCCAGCAGTTCGCCCCGTTATGGCTACACCTTC. Residues: CASSSPRYGYTF.

The chain recombines TRBV4-3 with TRBJ1-5; D ambiguous. Trimming left V 0 bases short and J 6 bases short, with 12 bases between. This CDR3 region has 15 residues. Germline V CDR1 and CDR2: LGHNA, YSLEER. In DNA, the CDR3 is TGCGCCAGCAGCCAAGATAGGTATACCTTTCAGCCCCAGCATTTT. This translates into CASSQDRYTFQPQHF.

This clonotype has only a few counts. The CDR3 coding sequence is TGTGCCAGCAGGCCGCCTGGTTCTGGGGCCAACGTCCTGACTTTC. This translates into CASRPPGSGANVLTF. The chain joins TRBV5-5 to TRBJ2-6, with unresolved D. The germline V gene encodes CDR1 SGHKS and CDR2 YYEKEE (reference sequence). The CDR3 has 15 residues. V was clipped by 5 bases and J by 1 base, with 10 bases between them.

V gene TRBV5-4 combines with J gene TRBJ2-7, with 11 bases lining up with TRBD1. In germline, CDR1 is SGHNT, CDR2 YYREEE (reference sequence). The ends lost 3 bases at V and 6 bases at J; junction bases unmatched: 5. This CDR3 has 14 amino acids. The CDR3 sequence: CASSYRDRGAEQYF. In DNA, the CDR3 is TGTGCCAGCAGCTACCGGGACAGGGGGGCCGAGCAGTACTTC.

This chain joins TRBV6-2 or TRBV6-3 and TRBJ2-7; TRBD2 is a possible D gene (5 bases). The germline CDR1 and CDR2 sequences are MNHEY and SVGEGT. Trimming took 8 bases from V and 0 from J, leaving 17 bases between them. The CDR3 has 15 amino acids. In nucleotides, the CDR3 is TGTGCCAGCGGAAACGGGAATACAGACTCCTACGAGCAGTACTTC. Amino acids: CASGNGNTDSYEQYF.

This clonotype is categorized as medium-sized. The chain joins TRBV5-4 to TRBJ2-1, with 11 nucleotides matching TRBD2. The CDR3 extends over 15 amino acids. V lost 3 bases and J lost 8; bases outside the gene matches: 7. CDR1 SGHNT and CDR2 YYREEE come from the germline V gene (reference sequence). The CDR3 nucleotides read TGTGCCAGCAGCTGGAATAGCGGGAGGGGCGATGAGCAGTTCTTC. Translation: CASSWNSGRGDEQFF.

The chain uses TRBV24-1 and TRBJ2-1, with TRBD2 matching 10 bases. The germline CDR1 and CDR2 sequences are KGHDR and SFDVKD. The CDR3 has 15 residues. V shed 3 bases and J 6 bases; nucleotides not matched to a gene: 4. This CDR3 is CATSDLAGVGNEQFF. CDR3 DNA: TGTGCCACCAGTGATCTAGCGGGAGTCGGCAATGAGCAGTTCTTC.

The J gene is TRBJ1-3, the V gene TRBV28; D not resolved. V gave up 6 bases and J gave up 0 bases, with 15 bases separating them. Germline assignment: CDR1 MDHEN and CDR2 SYDVKM. The CDR3 length is 16 residues. The DNA for the CDR3 is TGTGCCAGCAGGGAATCCGAGGGCTTCTCTGGAAACACCATATATTTT. Protein product: CASRESEGFSGNTIYF.

This chain links TRBV20-1 with TRBJ1-1; D unresolved. The CDR3 runs 12 residues. Germline V gene lookup returns CDR1 DFQATT and CDR2 SNEGSKA (reference sequence). V dropped 3 bases and J dropped 6 bases, with 11 bases sitting between them. CDR3 protein: CSASEGTAEAFF. CDR3 DNA: TGCAGTGCTAGCGAAGGCACGGCTGAAGCTTTCTTT.

The rearrangement uses TRBV10-1 and TRBJ2-2; weak D call: TRBD2 (5 bases). Germline V gene sequence: CDR1 WNHNN, CDR2 SYGVQD (reference sequence). CDR3 size: 14 residues. The ends were cut back, 6 bases at V and 1 base at J, with 9 bases in the middle. CDR3 nucleotides: TGCGCCAGCAGCACTACTAGGAACACCGGGGAGCTGTTTTTT. This translates into CASSTTRNTGELFF.

This chain connects TRBV6-5 to TRBJ2-1, with 10 bases lining up with TRBD2. Germline V gives CDR1 MNHEY, CDR2 SVGAGI. The V and J ends lost 4 bases and 0 bases, in that order; junction bases with no gene match: 12. The CDR3 loop spans 19 amino acids. The CDR3 protein is CASSSTSGISSSSYNEQFF. DNA of the CDR3: TGTGCCAGCAGTTCTACTAGCGGGATTTCTTCTAGCTCCTACAATGAGCAGTTCTTC.

The V gene is TRBV5-1, the J gene TRBJ1-1, with a weak D call TRBD1 (5 bases). The CDR3 runs 14 residues. V dropped 2 bases and J dropped 6 bases, with 14 bases sitting between them. Germline assignment: CDR1 SGHRS and CDR2 YFSETQ. The CDR3 nucleotides are TGCGCCAGCAGCTTAGAGGGGCGCTACGCTGAAGCTTTCTTT. It translates to CASSLEGRYAEAFF.

The chain couples TRBV9 to TRBJ2-3; no reliable D call. V lost 2 bases and J lost 4, with 11 bases in between. Germline V gene lookup returns CDR1 SGDLS and CDR2 YYNGEE. The CDR3 totals 14 residues. CDR3 loop: CASSVDGRADTQYF. The CDR3 region has the DNA TGTGCCAGCAGCGTTGATGGACGAGCAGATACGCAGTATTTT.

A remark on this clonotype: A read error is possible here, since a much larger clone lies one base away. The V and J genes are TRBV7-9 and TRBJ2-7; perhaps TRBD2 as D (6 bases). CDR3 size: 15 residues. Trimming took 3 bases from V and 3 from J, leaving 15 bases between them. Germline CDR1 and CDR2: SEHNR and FQNEAQ (reference sequence). The CDR3: CASSFGLPPLYEQYF. In nucleotides, the CDR3 is TGTGCCAGCAGCTTCGGACTACCGCCCCTCTACGAGCAGTACTTC.